This T cell receptor beta chain was obtained from a study of T cells in Graves' hyperthyroidism and ophthalmopathy. The CDR3 regions of TCR beta were amplified from RNA transcripts. When the TCR CDR3 underwent first-round RT-PCR, the HTBI primer set was used. A single record per CDR3 protein comes from TCRdb applying MiXCR to the multiplex PCR reads. The repertoire holds hundreds of thousands of distinct CDR3 sequences, with 11% to 15% as singletons. Per germline, CDR1 SNHLY and CDR2 FYNNEI. Losses at the gene ends were 7 bases for V and 8 bases for J; bases not matched to a gene: 16. The CDR3 loop spans 16 amino acids.

The sample was blood. The source of this sequence is a woman under 40 with Graves' hyperthyroidism that later progressed to Graves' ophthalmopathy. This chain connects TRBV2 to TRBJ1-4; 7 bases fit TRBD1. CDR3 amino acids: CASTPGQSGSREKLFF. The CDR3, as DNA: TGTGCCAGCACACCGGGACAGTCGGGGTCTCGCGAAAAACTGTTTTTT.